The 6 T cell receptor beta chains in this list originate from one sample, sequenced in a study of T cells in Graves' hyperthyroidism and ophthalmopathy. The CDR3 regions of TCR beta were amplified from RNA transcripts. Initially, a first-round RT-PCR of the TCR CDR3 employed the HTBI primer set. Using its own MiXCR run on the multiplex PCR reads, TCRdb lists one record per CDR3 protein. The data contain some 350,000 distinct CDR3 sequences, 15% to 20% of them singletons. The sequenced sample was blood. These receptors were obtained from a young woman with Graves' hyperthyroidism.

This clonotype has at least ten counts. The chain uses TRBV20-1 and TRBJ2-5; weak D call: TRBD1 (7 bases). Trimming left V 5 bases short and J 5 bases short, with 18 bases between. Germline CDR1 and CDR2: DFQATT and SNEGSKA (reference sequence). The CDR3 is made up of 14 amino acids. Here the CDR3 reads CSAPPRGVGETQYF. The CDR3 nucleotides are TGCAGTGCTCCCCCCAGGGGGGTCGGTGAGACCCAGTACTTC.

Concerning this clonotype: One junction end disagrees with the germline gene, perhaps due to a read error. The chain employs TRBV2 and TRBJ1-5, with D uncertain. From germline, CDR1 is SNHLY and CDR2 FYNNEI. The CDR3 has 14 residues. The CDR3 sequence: CASSVIVTYQPQHF. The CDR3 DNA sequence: TGTGCCAGCAGTGTGATAGTGACATATCAGCCTCAGCATTTT. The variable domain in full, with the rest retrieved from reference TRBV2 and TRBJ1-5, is EPEVTQTPSHQVTQMGQEVILRCVPISNHLYFYWYRQILGQKVEFLVSFYNNEISEKSEIFDDQFSVERPDGSNFTLKIRSTKLEDSAMYFCASSVIVTYQPQHFGDGTRLSIL.

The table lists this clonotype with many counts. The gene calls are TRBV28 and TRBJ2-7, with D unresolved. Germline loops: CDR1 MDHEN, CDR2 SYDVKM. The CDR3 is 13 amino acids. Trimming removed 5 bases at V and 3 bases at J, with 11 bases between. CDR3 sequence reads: CASSDNLDYEQYF. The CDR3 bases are TGTGCCAGCAGTGACAATTTGGACTACGAGCAGTACTTC.

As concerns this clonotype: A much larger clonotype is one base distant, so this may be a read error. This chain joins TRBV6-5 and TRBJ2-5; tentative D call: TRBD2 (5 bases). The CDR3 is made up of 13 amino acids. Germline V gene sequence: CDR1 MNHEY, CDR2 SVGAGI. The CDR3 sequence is CASSYQEEETQDF. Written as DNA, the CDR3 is TGTGCCAGCAGTTACCAGGAGGAAGAGACCCAGGACTTC.

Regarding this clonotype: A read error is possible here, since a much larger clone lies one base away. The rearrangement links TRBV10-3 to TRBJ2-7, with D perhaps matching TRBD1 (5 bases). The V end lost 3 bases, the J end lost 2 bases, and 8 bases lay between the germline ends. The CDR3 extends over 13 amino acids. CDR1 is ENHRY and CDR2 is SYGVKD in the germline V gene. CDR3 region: CAISEGHTYEQYF. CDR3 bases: TGTGCCATCAGTGAAGGACACACCTACGAGCAGTACTTC.

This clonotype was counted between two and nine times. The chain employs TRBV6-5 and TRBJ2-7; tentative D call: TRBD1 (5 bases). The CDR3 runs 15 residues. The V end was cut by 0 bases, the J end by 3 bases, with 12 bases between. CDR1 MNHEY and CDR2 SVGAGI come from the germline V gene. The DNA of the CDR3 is TGTGCCAGCAGTTACTCGTCAGGGTTTGGCTACGAGCAGTACTTC. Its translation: CASSYSSGFGYEQYF.